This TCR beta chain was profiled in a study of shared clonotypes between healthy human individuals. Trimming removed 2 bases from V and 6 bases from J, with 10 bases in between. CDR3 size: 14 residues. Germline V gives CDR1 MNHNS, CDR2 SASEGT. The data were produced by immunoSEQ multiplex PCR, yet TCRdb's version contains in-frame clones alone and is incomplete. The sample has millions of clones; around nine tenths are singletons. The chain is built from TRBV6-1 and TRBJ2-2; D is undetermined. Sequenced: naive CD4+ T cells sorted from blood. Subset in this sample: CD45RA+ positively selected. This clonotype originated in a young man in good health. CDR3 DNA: TGTGCCAGCAGTGAAAGACGGTCCGCCGGGGAGCTGTTTTTT. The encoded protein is CASSERRSAGELFF.